This TCR beta chain was identified in a study of cytomegalovirus exposure and HLA in healthy donors. The overall study: In a later analysis, the roughly 130 validation repertoires were reported to have used the same platform as the roughly 730 first-cohort repertoires. Points from the study as a whole: The authors enumerated over 150 TCR beta chains as linked to cytomegalovirus. Most TCRs appeared rarely, but some public TCRs recurred in many donors.

Assay: immunoSEQ multiplex PCR; the TCRdb copy retains only in-frame clones and omits some. Among 90,000 to 130,000 clones listed, approximately 89% were seen once. About this clone itself: As yet, its antigen is unknown.

Unmatched junction bases numbered 6, after V lost 3 bases and J lost 0 bases. Per the germline V gene, CDR1 is SEHNR and CDR2 is FQNEAQ (reference sequence). The CDR3 runs 18 residues. This sequence originates from a woman aged 18-29 years in good health and CMV-seronegative. Sequencing was done on a sample of PBMCs. The gene calls are TRBV7-9 and TRBJ2-5; the match to TRBD2 covers 14 bases. The CDR3 nucleotides read TGTGCCAGCAGCTTCCCGACTAGCGGGGGGGTATACCAAGAGACCCAGTACTTC. Its protein product is CASSFPTSGGVYQETQYF. Full variable domain (remainder filled in from reference TRBV7-9 and TRBJ2-5): DTGVSQNPRHKITKRGQNVTFRCDPISEHNRLYWYRQTLGQGPEFLTYFQNEAQLEKSRLLSDRFSAERPKGSFSTLEIQRTEQGDSAMYLCASSFPTSGGVYQETQYFGPGTRLLVL.